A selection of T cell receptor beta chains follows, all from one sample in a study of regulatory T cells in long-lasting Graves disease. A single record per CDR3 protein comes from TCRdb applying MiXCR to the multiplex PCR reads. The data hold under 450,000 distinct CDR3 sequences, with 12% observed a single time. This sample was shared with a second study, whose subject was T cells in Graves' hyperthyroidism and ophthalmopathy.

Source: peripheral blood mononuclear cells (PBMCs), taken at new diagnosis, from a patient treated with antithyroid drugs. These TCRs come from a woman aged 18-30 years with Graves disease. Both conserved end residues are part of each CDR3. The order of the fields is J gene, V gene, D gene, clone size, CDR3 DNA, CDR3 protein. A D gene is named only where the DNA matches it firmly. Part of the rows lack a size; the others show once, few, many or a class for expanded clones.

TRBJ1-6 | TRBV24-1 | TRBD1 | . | TGTGCCATCGCAGGGGGCGCGAATTCACCCCTCCACTTT | CAIAGGANSPLHF
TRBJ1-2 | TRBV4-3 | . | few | TGCGCCAGCAGCCAAGACCTGTGGACACGATTTAACTATGGCTACACCTTC | CASSQDLWTRFNYGYTF
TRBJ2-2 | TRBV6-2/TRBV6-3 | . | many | TGTGCCAGCAGTTCATGGGACACCGGGGTCGGGGAGCTGTTTTTT | CASSSWDTGVGELFF
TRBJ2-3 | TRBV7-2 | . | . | TGTGCCAGCAGCACACTGGGGGGTTCCACGAATACGCAGTATTTT | CASSTLGGSTNTQYF
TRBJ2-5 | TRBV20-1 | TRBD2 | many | TGCAGTGCAACCGGGACTAGCAGTTCTCAAGAGACCCAGTACTTC | CSATGTSSSQETQYF
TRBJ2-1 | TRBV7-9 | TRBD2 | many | TGTGCCAGCAGCCAGACTAGCGTGTTTCGGAATGAGCAGTTCTTC | CASSQTSVFRNEQFF
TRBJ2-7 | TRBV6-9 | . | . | TGTGCCAGCAGTTATAAGGGGAACTCCTACGAGCAGTACTTC | CASSYKGNSYEQYF
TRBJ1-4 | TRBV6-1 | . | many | TGTGCCAGCAAAGTTCAGAGGGGATCGAATGAAAAACTGTTTTTT | CASKVQRGSNEKLFF
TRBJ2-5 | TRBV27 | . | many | TGTGCCAGCAGTTGGGTGGGGGGTACCCCTCAAGAGACCCAGTACTTC | CASSWVGGTPQETQYF
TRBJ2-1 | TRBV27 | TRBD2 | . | TGTGCCAGCAGTTTTATTAGCGGGGGGGCTCATGAGCAGTTCTTC | CASSFISGGAHEQFF
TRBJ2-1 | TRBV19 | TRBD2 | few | TGTGCCAGTAGCCTTAGCGGGAGGGCCCACAATGAGCAGTTCTTC | CASSLSGRAHNEQFF
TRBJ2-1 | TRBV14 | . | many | TGTGCCAGCAGCCCAAAGGGGGTAGGGCAGTTCTTC | CASSPKGVGQFF
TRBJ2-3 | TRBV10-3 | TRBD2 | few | TGTGCCGTCGGGGGGGGGGACACAGATACGCAGTATTTT | CAVGGGDTDTQYF
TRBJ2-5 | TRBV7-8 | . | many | TGTGCCAGCAGCTCGCAAACCGATCCCTGGGTCCAAGAGACCCAGTACTTC | CASSSQTDPWVQETQYF
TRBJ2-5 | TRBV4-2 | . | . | TGTGCCAGCAGCCAAGTATCCGGGGAAGAGACCCAGTACTTC | CASSQVSGEETQYF
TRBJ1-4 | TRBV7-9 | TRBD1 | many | TGTGCCAGCAGCATGGACAGGGGTGGCGAAAAACTGTTTTTT | CASSMDRGGEKLFF
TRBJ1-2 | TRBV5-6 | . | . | TGTGCCAGCAGCTTGGTTGCCCCCGTCGTGTCTCCTCCGACAGGACACTATGGCTACACCTTC | CASSLVAPVVSPPTGHYGYTF
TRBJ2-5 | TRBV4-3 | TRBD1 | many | TGCGCCAGCAGCCAAGATGTGGGGGACAGCGAAGAGACCCAGTACTTC | CASSQDVGDSEETQYF
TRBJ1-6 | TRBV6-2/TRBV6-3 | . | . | TGTGCCAGCAGTTACTCCCGCCTTGCCCTCCACTTT | CASSYSRLALHF
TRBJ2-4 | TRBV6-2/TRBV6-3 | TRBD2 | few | TGTACTAGCGGGGGGCCCAAAAACATTCAGTACTTC | CTSGGPKNIQYF
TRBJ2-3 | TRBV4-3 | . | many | TGCGCCAGCAGCTATACAGCGAGAGATACGCAGTATTTT | CASSYTARDTQYF
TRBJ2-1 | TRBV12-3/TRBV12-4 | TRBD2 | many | TGTGCCAGCAGCCGTTTTGGACTAGCGGGCTATGAGCAGTTCTTC | CASSRFGLAGYEQFF
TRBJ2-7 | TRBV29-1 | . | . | TGCAGCGTTGAGGAGTATAATGAGCGGACCTACGAGCAGTACTTC | CSVEEYNERTYEQYF
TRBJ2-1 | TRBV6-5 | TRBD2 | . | TGTGCCAGCAGTTACTCGACGTCCGGACTAGCGGGAGGTGATGAGCAGTTCTTC | CASSYSTSGLAGGDEQFF
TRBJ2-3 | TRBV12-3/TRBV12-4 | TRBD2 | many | TGTGCCAGCAGTTCCCCGAGCGGGGGGACCACAGATACGCAGTATTTT | CASSSPSGGTTDTQYF
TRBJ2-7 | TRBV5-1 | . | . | TGCGCCAGCAACTCGACAGTTTTTGGTGTCTACGAGCAGTACTTC | CASNSTVFGVYEQYF
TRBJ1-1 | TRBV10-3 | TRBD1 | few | TGTGCCATCAGAGAAGACAGGGCGCGTGCTTTCTTT | CAIREDRARAFF
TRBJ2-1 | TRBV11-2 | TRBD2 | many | TGTGCCAGCAGCTTAGGACGCCCTAGCGGGAGGGCGAATGAGCAGTTCTTC | CASSLGRPSGRANEQFF
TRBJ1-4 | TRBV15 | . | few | TGTGCCACCAGCAGACGATTGTACGTTATCAATGAAAAACTGTTTTTT | CATSRRLYVINEKLFF
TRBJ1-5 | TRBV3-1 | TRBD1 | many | TGTGCCAGCAGCCAAGATGGGACAGGTTATAGCAATCAGCCCCAGCATTTT | CASSQDGTGYSNQPQHF
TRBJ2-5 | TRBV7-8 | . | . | TGTGCCAGCAGCCCCATTGAGGGGACCCAGTACTTC | CASSPIEGTQYF
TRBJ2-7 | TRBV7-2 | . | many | TGTGCCAGCAGCTCCCATTTCTACGAGCAGTACTTC | CASSSHFYEQYF
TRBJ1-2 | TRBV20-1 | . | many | TGCAGTGCTAGAGCCCCTTTGAGAGGGGGAGATGGCTACACCTTC | CSARAPLRGGDGYTF
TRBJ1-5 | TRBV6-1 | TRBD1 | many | TGTGCCAGCAGTGAATTCTCCAGGGGGATACTCTCGGGCCAAAATCAGCCCCAGCATTTT | CASSEFSRGILSGQNQPQHF
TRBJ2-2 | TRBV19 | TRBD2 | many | TGTGCCAGTAGTATGCCGGGGGGAATTTTCGGGGAGCTGTTTTTT | CASSMPGGIFGELFF
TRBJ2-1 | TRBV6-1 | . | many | TGTGCCACCCTTCCGACTAACTACAATGAGCAGTTCTTC | CATLPTNYNEQFF
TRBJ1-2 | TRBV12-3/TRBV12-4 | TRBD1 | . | TGTGCCAGCAGTTGGGGGACAGAACTTCCCTATGGCTACACCTTC | CASSWGTELPYGYTF
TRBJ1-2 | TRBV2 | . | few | TGTGCCTGCAGGGTCGGAGATGACCTTGGTAACTATGGCTACACCTTC | CACRVGDDLGNYGYTF
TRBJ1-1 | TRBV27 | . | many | TGTGCCAGCAGTTTGGGAGTGCTCATGAACACTGAAGCTTTCTTT | CASSLGVLMNTEAFF
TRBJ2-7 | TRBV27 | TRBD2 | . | TGTGCCAGCAGGCGGACTAGCGACTCCTACGAGCAGTACTTC | CASRRTSDSYEQYF
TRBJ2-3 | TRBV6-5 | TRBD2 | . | TGTGCCAGCAGTTACTCGGGCAGTCCGGGAGGAACAGATACGCAGTATTTT | CASSYSGSPGGTDTQYF
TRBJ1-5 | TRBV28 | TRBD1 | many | TGTGCCAGCAGTGGATACAGGGGAAACAATCAGCCCCAGCATTTT | CASSGYRGNNQPQHF
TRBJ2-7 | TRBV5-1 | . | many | TGCGCCAGCAGCTTGGTGGGGGAGTCGGGCGAGCAGTACTTC | CASSLVGESGEQYF
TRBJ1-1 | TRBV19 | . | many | TGTGCCACCGGGAGGGTATCGGGAGGCACTGAAGCTTTCTTT | CATGRVSGGTEAFF
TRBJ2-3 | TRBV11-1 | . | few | TGTGCCAGTAAACTAGATCAGTCTTCAGATACGCAGTATTTT | CASKLDQSSDTQYF
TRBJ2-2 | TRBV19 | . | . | TGTGCCAGTAGTATAGTGTGGGACGGAGACCCGAACACCGGGGAGCTGTTTTTT | CASSIVWDGDPNTGELFF
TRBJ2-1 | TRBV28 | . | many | TGTGCCAGCAGTTTAACACGGACGAGCTCCTACAATGAGCAGTTCTTC | CASSLTRTSSYNEQFF
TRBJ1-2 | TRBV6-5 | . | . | TGTGCCAGCAGTTACTCACAGGGACTTAACTATGGCTACACCTTC | CASSYSQGLNYGYTF
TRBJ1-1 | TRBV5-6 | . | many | TGTGCCAGCAGCCAAGAAGGAGGGTACCTGAACACTGAAGCTTTCTTT | CASSQEGGYLNTEAFF